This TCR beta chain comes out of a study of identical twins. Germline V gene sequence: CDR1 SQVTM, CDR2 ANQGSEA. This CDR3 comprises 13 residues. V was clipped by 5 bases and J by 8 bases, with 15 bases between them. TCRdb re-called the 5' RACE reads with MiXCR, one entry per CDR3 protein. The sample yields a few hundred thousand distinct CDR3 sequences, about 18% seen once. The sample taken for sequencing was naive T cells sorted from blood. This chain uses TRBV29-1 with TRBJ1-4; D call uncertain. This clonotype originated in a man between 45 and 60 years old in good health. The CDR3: CSVMGPDGEKLFF. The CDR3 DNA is TGCAGCGTTATGGGTCCCGACGGGGAAAAACTGTTTTTT.